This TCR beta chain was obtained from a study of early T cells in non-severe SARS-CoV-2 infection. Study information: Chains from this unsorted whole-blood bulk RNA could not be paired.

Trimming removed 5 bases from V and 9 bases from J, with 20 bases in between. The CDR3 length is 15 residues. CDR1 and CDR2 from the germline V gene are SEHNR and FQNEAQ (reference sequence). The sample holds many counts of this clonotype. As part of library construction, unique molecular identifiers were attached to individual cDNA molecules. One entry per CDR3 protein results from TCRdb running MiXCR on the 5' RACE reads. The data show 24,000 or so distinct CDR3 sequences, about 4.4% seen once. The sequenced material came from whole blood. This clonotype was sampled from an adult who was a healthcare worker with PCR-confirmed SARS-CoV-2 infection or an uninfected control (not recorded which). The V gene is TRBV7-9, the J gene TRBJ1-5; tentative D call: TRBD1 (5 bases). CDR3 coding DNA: TGTGCCAGCAGCCCAAGTGGACTCTCCGGGACGCCCCAGCATTTT. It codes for CASSPSGLSGTPQHF.